This TCR beta chain is drawn from a study of CD8+CD57+ T cells in acquired aplastic anemia. Broader study findings: CD8+ Simpson's diversity showed no significant patient-control difference.

CDR3 and TCR beta VDJ profiling relied on genomic DNA as the template. TCRdb reanalysed the reads using MiXCR and keeps one entry per CDR3 protein. The top ten clones hold 4% of a sample with about 400,000 distinct CDR3 sequences, 65% to 80% of them seen once. This clonotype was counted many times. The antigen is undetermined. V lost 6 bases to trimming and J lost 5 bases, with 10 bases between them. CDR3 length equals 12 residues. Germline V gene sequence: CDR1 DFQATT, CDR2 SNEGSKA (reference sequence). This TCR came from a human donor in good health, serving as a control. The specimen was sorted CD4+, CD8+, or CD8+CD57+ T cells (not recorded which) from PBMCs. This chain joins TRBV20-1 and TRBJ1-4; no clear D gene. The CDR3: CSARFANEKLFF. CDR3 nucleotides: TGCAGTGCCCGTTTCGCGAATGAAAAACTGTTTTTT.